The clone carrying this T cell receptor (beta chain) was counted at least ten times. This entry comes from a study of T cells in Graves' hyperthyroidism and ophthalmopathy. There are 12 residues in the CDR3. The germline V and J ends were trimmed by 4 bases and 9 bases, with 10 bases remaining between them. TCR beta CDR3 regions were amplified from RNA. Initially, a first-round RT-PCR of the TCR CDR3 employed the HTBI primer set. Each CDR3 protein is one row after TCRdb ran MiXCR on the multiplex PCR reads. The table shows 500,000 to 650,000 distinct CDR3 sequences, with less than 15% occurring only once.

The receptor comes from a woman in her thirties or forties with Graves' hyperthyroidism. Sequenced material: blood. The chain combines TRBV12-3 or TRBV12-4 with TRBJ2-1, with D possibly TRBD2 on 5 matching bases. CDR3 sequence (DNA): TGTGCCAGCAGTTCATCTAGCATTGAGCAGTTCTTC. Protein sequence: CASSSSSIEQFF.